This T cell receptor beta chain was documented in a study of cytomegalovirus exposure and HLA in healthy donors. Worth noting for this clone: Its specificity is unknown.

Researchers ran the PCR with 60 Vbeta and 13 Jbeta primers. Profiling relied on immunoSEQ multiplex PCR, and the TCRdb table lists in-frame clones only, not all of them. Of about 93,000 clones in the sample, around 80% are singletons; the top ten hold 7.3%. The study, taken as a whole, reports: Most TCR sequences were seen very rarely across donors, but some public TCRs occurred in many.

This receptor was obtained from a man aged 25 to 45 in good health and CMV-seronegative. The source material was PBMCs.

The CDR3 sequence: CASSLNRGIEEQYF. The CDR3 nucleotides are TGTGCCAGCAGCTTAAACAGGGGAATTGAGGAGCAGTACTTC. This chain joins TRBV7-6 and TRBJ2-7; the match to TRBD1 covers 7 bases. The CDR3 runs 14 residues. CDR1 SGHVS and CDR2 FNYEAQ come from the germline V gene. With V trimmed by 2 bases and J by 7 bases, 8 bases remained unmatched.